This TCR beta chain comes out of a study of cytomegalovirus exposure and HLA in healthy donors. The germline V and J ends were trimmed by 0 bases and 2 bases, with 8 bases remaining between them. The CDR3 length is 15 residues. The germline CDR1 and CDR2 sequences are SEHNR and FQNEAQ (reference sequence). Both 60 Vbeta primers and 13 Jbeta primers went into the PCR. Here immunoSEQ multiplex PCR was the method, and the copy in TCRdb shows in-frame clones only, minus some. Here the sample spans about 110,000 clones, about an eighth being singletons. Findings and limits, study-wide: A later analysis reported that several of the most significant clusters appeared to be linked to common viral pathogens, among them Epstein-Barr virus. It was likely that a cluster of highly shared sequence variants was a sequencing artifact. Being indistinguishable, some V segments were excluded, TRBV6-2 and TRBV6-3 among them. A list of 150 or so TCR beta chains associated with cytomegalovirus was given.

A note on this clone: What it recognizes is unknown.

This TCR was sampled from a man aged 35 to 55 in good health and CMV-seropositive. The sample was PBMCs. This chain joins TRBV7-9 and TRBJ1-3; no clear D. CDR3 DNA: TGTGCCAGCAGCTTAGCAGGCGGGACTGGAAACACCATATATTTT. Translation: CASSLAGGTGNTIYF.